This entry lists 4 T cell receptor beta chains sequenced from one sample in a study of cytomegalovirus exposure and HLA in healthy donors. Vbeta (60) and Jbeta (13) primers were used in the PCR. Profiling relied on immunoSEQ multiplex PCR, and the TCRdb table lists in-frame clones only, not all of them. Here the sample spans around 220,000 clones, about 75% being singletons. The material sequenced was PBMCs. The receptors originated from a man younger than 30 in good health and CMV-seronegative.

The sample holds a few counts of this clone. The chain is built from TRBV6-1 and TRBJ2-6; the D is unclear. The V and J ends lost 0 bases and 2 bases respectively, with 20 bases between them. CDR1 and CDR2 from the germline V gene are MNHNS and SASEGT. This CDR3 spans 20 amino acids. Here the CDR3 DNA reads TGTGCCAGCAGTGAAGCGCGTTGGGCAGCTACAAATGCTGGGGCCAACGTCCTGACTTTC. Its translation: CASSEARWAATNAGANVLTF.

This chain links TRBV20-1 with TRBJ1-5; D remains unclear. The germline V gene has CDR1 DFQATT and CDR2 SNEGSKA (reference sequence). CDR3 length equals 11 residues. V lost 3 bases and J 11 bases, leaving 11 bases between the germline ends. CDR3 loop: CSASDDTAQHF. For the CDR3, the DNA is TGCAGTGCTAGTGATGACACAGCCCAGCATTTT.

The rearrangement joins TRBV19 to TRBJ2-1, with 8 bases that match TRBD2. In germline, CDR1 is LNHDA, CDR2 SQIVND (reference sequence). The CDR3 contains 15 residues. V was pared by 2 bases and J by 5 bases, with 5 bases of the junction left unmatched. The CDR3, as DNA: TGTGCCAGTAGTATATCAGCGGGGGTGCACAATGAGCAGTTCTTC. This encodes CASSISAGVHNEQFF.

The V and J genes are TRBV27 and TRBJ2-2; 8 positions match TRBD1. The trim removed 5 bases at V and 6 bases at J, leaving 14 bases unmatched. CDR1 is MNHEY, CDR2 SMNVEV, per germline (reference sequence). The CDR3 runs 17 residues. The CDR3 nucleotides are TGTGCCAGCAGTCTAGGGATCGGGACAGGCCTGTCCGGGGAGCTGTTTTTT. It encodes CASSLGIGTGLSGELFF.